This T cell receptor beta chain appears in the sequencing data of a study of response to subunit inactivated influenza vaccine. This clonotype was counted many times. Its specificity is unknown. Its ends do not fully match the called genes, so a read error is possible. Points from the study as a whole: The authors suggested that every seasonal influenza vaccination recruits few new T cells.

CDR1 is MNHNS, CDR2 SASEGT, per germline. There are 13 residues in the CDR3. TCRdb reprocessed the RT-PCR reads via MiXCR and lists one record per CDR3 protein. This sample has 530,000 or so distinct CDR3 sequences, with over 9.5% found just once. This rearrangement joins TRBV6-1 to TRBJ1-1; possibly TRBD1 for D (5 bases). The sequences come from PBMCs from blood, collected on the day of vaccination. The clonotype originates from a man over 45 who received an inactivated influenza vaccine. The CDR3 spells CASSLQGYTEAFF. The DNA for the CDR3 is TGCGCCAGCAGCTTGCAGGGATACACTGAAGCTTTCTTT.